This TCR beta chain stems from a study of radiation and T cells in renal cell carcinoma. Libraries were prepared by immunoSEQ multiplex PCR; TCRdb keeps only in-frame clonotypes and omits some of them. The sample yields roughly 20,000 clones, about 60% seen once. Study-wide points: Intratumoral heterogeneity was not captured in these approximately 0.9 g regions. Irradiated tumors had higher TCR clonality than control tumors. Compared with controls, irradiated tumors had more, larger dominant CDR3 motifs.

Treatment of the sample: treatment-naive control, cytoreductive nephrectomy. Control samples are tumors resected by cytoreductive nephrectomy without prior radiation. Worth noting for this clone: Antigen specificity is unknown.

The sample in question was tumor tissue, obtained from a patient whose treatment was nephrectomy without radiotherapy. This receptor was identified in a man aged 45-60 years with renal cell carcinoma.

The CDR3 nucleotides read TGTGCCAGTAGTATGTGGGGACTAGCGGCGAACACAGGCTACGAGCAGTACTTC. It yields the protein CASSMWGLAANTGYEQYF. The chain uses TRBV19 and TRBJ2-7; 11 bases agree with TRBD2. Germline V gene data show CDR1 as LNHDA and CDR2 as SQIVND (reference sequence). This CDR3 region has 18 residues. The J segment lost 3 bases and the V segment lost 3 bases, leaving 13 bases of the junction unmatched.